Detailed here is one T cell receptor (beta chain). The data derive from a study of control samples from healthy donors and cancer patients. With V trimmed by 4 bases and J by 4 bases, 7 bases remained unmatched. There are 14 residues in the CDR3. In germline, CDR1 is LNHDA, CDR2 SQIVND (reference sequence). Profiling relied on immunoSEQ multiplex PCR, and the TCRdb table lists in-frame clones only, not all of them. The repertoire consists of about 90,000 clones, with 90% occurring once and the leading ten covering 3.5% to 4.5%. The source is a woman aged 18-29 years in good health. Sequenced sample: blood. The V and J genes are TRBV19 and TRBJ2-7, with 7 bases lining up with TRBD1. DNA for the CDR3: TGTGCCAGTAGTACCTCGCGACAGGGTTACGAGCAGTACTTC. Translation: CASSTSRQGYEQYF.